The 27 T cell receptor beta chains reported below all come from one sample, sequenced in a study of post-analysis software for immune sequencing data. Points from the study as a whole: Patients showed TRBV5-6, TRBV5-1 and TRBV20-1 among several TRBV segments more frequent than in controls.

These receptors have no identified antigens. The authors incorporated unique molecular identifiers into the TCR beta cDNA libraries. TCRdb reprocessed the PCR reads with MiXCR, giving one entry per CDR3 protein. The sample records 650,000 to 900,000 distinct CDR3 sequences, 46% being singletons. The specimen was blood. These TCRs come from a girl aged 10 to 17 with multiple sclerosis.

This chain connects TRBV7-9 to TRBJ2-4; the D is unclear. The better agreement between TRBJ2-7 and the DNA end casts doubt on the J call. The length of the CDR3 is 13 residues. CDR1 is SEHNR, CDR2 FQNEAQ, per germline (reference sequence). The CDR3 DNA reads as TGTGCCAGCAGCTTTTCCGGAATCTACGAGCAGTACTTC. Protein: CASSFSGIYEQYF.

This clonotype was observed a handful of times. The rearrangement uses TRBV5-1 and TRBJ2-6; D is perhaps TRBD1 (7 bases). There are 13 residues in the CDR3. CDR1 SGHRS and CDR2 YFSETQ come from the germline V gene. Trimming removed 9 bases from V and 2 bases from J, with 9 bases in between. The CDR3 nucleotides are TGCGCCACCAGGGGGGCTGGGGCCAACGTCCTGACTTTC. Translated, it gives CATRGAGANVLTF.

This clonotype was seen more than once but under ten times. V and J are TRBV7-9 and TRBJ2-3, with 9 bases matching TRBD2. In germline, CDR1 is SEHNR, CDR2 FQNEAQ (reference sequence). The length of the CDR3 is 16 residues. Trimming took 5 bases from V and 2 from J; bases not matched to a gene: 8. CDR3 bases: TGTGCCAGCAGCGCCGGACTAGCGTCTGACACAGATACGCAGTATTTT. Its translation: CASSAGLASDTDTQYF.

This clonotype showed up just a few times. The CDR3 coding sequence is TGCAGTGCTGGGGGTGGGGTGGAGCAGTACTTC. Translated: CSAGGGVEQYF. The genes are TRBV20-1 and TRBJ2-7; D could derive from TRBD1 or TRBD2 (5 bases each). Germline V CDR1 and CDR2: DFQATT, SNEGSKA (reference sequence). This CDR3 is built from 11 residues. Deletions cut 5 bases from V and 7 bases from J, with 12 bases between.

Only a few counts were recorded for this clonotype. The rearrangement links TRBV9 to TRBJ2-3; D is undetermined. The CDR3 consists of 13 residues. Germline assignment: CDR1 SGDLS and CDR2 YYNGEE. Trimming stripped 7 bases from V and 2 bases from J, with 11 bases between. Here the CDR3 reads CASSSTYTDTQYF. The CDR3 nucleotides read TGTGCCAGCTCGTCTACTTACACAGATACGCAGTATTTT.

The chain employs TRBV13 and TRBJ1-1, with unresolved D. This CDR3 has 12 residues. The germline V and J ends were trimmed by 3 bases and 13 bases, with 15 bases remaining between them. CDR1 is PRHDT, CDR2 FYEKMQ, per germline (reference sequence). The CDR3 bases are TGTGCCAGCAGCTTTACATCGCGGGGAGTTTTCTTT. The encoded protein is CASSFTSRGVFF.

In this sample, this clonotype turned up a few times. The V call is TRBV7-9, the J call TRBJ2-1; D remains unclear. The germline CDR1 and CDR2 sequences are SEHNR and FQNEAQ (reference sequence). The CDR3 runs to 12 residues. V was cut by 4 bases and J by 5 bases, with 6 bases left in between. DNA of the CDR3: TGTGCCAGCAGCTCGCCAAACAATGAGCAGTTCTTC. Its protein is CASSSPNNEQFF.

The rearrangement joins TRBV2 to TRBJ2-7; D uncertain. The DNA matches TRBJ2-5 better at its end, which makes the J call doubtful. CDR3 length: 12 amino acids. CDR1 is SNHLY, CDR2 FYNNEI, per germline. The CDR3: CASEGKQETQYF. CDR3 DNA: TGTGCCAGCGAAGGCAAGCAAGAGACCCAGTACTTC.

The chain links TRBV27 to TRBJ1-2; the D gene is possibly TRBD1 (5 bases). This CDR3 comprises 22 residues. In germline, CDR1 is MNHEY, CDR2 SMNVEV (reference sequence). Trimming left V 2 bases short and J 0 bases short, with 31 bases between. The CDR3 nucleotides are TGTGCCAGCAGTTTACGCCACCCGGCCCCTTTCCCGGACACAAGAGCTAACTATGGCTACACCTTC. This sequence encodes CASSLRHPAPFPDTRANYGYTF.

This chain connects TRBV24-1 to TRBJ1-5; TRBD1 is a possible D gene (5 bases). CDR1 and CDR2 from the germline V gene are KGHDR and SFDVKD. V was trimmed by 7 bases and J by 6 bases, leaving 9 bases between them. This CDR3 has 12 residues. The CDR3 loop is CATSEGTQPQHF. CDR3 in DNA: TGTGCCACCAGCGAAGGGACTCAGCCCCAGCATTTT.

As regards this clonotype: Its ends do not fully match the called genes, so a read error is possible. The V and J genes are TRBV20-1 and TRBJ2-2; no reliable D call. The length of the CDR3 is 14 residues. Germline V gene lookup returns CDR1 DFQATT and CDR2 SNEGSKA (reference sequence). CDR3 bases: TGCAGGGCTACGTCCGACGGGAACACCGGGGAGCTGTTTTTT. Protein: CRATSDGNTGELFF.

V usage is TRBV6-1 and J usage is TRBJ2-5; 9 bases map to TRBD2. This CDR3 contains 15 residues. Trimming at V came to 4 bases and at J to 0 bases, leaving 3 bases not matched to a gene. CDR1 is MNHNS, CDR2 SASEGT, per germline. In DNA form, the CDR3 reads TGTGCCAGCAGTGCCGGACTAGCGTACCAAGAGACCCAGTACTTC. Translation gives CASSAGLAYQETQYF.

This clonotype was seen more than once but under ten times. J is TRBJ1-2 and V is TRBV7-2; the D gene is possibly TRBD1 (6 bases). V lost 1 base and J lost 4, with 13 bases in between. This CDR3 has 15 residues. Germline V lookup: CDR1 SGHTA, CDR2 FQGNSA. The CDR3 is CASSLETGQSYGYTF. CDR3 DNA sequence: TGTGCCAGCAGCTTAGAAACAGGGCAGTCCTATGGCTACACCTTC.

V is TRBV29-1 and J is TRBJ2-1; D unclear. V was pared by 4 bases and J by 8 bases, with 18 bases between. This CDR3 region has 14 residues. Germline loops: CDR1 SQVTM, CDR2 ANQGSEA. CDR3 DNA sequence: TGCAGCGTTGCCAACCAGTTTCCTCGGGATGAGCAGTTCTTC. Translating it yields CSVANQFPRDEQFF.

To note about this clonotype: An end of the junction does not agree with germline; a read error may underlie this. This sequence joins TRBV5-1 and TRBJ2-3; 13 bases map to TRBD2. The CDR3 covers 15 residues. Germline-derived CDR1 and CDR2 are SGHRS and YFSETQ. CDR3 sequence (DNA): TGCGCCGGCAGCGGAGGACTAGCGGGGGAGCGTACGCAGTATTTT. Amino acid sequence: CAGSGGLAGERTQYF.

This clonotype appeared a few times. This chain's CDR3 is CAISESGRTLNDIYGYTF. The CDR3, as DNA: TGTGCCATCAGTGAGTCGGGCCGGACCCTGAACGACATCTATGGCTACACCTTC. The chain joins TRBV10-3 to TRBJ1-2, with unresolved D. Deletions cut 0 bases from V and 4 bases from J, with 21 bases between. The CDR3 is made up of 18 amino acids. The V gene's germline CDR1 is ENHRY and CDR2 SYGVKD.

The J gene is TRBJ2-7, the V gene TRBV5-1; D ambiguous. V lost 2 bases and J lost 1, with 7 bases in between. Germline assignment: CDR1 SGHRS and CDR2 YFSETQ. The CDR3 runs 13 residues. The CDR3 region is CASSFDPSYEQYF. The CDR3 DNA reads TGCGCCAGCAGCTTTGATCCTTCCTACGAGCAGTACTTC. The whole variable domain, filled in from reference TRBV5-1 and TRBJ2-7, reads KAGVTQTPRYLIKTRGQQVTLSCSPISGHRSVSWYQQTPGQGLQFLFEYFSETQRNKGNFPGRFSGRQFSNSRSEMNVSTLELGDSALYLCASSFDPSYEQYFGPGTRLTVT.

The CDR3 nucleotides are TGTGCCATCAGTGAGGGGCGAGGGAGCACAGATACGCAGTATTTT. Amino acids: CAISEGRGSTDTQYF. The J gene is TRBJ2-3, the V gene TRBV10-3; possible D gene TRBD2, 5 bases. The V end lost 2 bases, the J end lost 0 bases, and 9 bases lay between the germline ends. There are 15 residues in the CDR3. Germline CDR1 and CDR2: ENHRY and SYGVKD.

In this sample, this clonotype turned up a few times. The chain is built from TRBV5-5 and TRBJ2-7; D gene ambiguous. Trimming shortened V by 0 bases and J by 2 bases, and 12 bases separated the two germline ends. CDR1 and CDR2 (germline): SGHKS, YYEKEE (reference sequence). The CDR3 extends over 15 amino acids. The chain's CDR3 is CASSLGPDGTYEQYF. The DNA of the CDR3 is TGTGCCAGCAGCTTGGGGCCGGACGGTACCTACGAGCAGTACTTC.

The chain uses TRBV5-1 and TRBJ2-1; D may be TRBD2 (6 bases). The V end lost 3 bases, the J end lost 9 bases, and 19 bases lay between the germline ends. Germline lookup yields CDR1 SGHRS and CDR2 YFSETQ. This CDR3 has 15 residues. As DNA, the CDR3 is TGCGCCAGCAGCTGGGTCCGACTAGAGGAAGGTGAGCAGTTCTTC. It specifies CASSWVRLEEGEQFF. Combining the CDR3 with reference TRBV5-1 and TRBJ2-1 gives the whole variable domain KAGVTQTPRYLIKTRGQQVTLSCSPISGHRSVSWYQQTPGQGLQFLFEYFSETQRNKGNFPGRFSGRQFSNSRSEMNVSTLELGDSALYLCASSWVRLEEGEQFFGPGTRLTVL.

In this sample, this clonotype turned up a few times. The CDR3 nucleotides are TGTGCCACCTCTCCCGCGGGTAGTCAGCCCCAGCATTTT. It yields the protein CATSPAGSQPQHF. V is TRBV24-1 and J is TRBJ1-5; no firm D call. The CDR3 is made up of 13 amino acids. V lost 9 bases and J lost 6, with 14 bases in between. Germline V gene data show CDR1 as KGHDR and CDR2 as SFDVKD.

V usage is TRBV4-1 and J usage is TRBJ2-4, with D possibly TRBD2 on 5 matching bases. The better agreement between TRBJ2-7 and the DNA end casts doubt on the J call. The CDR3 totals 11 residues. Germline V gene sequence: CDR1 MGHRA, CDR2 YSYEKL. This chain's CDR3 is CASSHGDEQYF. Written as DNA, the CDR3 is TGCGCCAGCAGCCACGGGGACGAGCAGTACTTC.

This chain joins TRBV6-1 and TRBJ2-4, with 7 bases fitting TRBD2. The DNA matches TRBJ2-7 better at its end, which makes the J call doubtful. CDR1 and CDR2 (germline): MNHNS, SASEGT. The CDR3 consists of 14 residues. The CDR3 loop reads CASRRRGSNDEQYF. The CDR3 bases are TGTGCCAGCAGGCGGCGGGGGAGTAACGACGAGCAGTACTTC.

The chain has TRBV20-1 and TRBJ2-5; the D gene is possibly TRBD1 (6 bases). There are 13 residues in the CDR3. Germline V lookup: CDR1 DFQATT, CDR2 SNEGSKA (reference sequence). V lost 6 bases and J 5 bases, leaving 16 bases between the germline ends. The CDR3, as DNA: TGCAGTGCCATTGTACAGGGAACGGAGACCCAGTACTTC. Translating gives CSAIVQGTETQYF.

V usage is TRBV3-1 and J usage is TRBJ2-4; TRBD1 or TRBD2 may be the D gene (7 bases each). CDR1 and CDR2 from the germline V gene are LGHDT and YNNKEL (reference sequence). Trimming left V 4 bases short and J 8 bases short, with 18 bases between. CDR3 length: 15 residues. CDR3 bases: TGTGCCAGCAGCCCCCTAGTTTCAGGGGGGGACATTCAGTACTTC. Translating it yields CASSPLVSGGDIQYF.

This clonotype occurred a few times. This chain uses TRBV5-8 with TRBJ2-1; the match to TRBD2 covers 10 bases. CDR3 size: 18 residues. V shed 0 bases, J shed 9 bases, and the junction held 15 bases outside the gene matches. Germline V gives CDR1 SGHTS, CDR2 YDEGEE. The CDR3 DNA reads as TGTGCCAGCAGCTTGGAATTTAGGAGCGGGAGGGCCATGGGTGAGCAGTTCTTC. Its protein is CASSLEFRSGRAMGEQFF.

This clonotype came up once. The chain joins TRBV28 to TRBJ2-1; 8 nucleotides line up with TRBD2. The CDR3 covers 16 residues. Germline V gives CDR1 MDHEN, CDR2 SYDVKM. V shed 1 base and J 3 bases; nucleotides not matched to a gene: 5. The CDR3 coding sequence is TGTGCCAGCAGTTTATTCGGCGGGAGGTACTACAATGAGCAGTTCTTC. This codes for CASSLFGGRYYNEQFF.